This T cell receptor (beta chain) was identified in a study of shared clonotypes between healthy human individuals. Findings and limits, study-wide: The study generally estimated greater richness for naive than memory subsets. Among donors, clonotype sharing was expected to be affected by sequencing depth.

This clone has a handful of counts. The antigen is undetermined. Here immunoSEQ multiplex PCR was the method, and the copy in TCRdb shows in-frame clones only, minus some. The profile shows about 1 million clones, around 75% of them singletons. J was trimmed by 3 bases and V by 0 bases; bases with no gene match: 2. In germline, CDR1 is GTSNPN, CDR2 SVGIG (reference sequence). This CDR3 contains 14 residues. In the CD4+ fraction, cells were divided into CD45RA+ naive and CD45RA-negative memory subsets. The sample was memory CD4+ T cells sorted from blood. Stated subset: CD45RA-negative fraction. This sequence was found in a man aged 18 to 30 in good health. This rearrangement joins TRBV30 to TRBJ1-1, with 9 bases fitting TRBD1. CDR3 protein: CAWSVGTGHTEAFF. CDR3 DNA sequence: TGTGCCTGGAGTGTCGGGACAGGGCACACTGAAGCTTTCTTT.